This TCR beta chain stems from a study of blood T cell repertoires in COVID-19. Study overall: Samples of COVID-19 (acute and convalescent) were obtained from the United States, Italy and Spain.

In the original workflow: Scientists estimated how many nucleated cells there were by amplifying reference gene primers. Here immunoSEQ multiplex PCR was the method, and the copy in TCRdb shows in-frame clones only, minus some. V, J and clone size are taken as reported in that table, and D and trimming were inferred from the DNA itself. The sample carries more than 200,000 clones, 83% recorded once. In germline, CDR1 is LGHNT, CDR2 FRNRAP. Trimming took 6 bases from V and 5 from J, leaving 20 bases between them. The CDR3 spans 16 residues. Sequenced sample: peripheral blood. The source of this sequence is a woman in her 70s with active or convalescent COVID-19. The chain links TRBV12-5 to TRBJ2-1; no reliable D call. CDR3 bases: TGTGCTAGTGGCCGAAAGCTGCAGAACGCGGACAATGAGCAGTTCTTC. Encoded protein: CASGRKLQNADNEQFF.